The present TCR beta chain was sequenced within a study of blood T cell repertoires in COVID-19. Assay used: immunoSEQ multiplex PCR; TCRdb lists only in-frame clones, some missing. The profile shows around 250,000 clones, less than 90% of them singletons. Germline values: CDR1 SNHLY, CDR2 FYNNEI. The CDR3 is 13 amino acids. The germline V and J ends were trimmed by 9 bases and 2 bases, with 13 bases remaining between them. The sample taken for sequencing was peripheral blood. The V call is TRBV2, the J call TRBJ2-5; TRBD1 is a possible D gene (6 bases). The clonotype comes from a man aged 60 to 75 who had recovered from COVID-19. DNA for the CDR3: TGTGCCAGGGGGAACAGGGCTCAAGAGACCCAGTACTTC. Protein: CARGNRAQETQYF.